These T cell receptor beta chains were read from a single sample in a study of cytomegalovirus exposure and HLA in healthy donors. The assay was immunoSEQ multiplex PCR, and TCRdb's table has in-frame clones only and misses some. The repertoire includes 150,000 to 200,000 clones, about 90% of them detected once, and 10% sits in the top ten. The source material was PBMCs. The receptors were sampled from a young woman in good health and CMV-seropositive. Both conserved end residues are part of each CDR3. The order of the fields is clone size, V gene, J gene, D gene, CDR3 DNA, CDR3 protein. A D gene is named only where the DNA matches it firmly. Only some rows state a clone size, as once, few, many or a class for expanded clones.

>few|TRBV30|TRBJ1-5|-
TGTGCCTGGAGTGGGCAGTTCAATCAGCCCCAGCATTTT
CAWSGQFNQPQHF
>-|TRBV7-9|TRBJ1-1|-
TGTGCCAGCAGCTCACTGGGGGGGGCTACTGAAGCTTTCTTT
CASSSLGGATEAFF
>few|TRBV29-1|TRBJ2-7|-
TGCAGCGTTGTAACGGGCGAGCAGTACTTC
CSVVTGEQYF
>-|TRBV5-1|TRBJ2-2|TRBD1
TGCGCCAGCAGTTTGACTGGGACAGTTTACCCCGGGGAGCTGTTTTTT
CASSLTGTVYPGELFF
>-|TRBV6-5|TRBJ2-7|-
TGTGCCAGCAGTGTGCGAGCGGCTATCTACAAGCAGTACTTC
CASSVRAAIYKQYF
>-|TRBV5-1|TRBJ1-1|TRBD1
TGCGCCAGCAGCTTGTCACCGGGACAGGGGATGAACACTGAAGCTTTCTTT
CASSLSPGQGMNTEAFF
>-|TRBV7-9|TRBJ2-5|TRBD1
TGTGCCAGCAGTCTGACAGGGGGCTTGGAGACCCAGTACTTC
CASSLTGGLETQYF
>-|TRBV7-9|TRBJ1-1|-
TGTGCCAGCAGCCTACTGGGGGGGACTGAAGCTTTCTTT
CASSLLGGTEAFF
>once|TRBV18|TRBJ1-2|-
TGTGCCAGCTCACCAAACAGAAACTATGGCTACACCTTC
CASSPNRNYGYTF
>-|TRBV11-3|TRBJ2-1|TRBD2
TGTGCCAGCAGCGAAAGGACTAGCGGGAGGGATGAGCAGTTCTTC
CASSERTSGRDEQFF
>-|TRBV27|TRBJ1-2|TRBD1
TGTGCCAGCAGTTTAACTTTACCGGGACAGGGGACCTATGGCTACACCTTC
CASSLTLPGQGTYGYTF
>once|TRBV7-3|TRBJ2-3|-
TGTGCCAGCAGCAGAGAGTTTGCAGATACGCAGTATTTT
CASSREFADTQYF
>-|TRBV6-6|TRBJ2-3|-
TGTGCCAGCAGTTACGGGGGACTCGGGAGCACAGATACGCAGTATTTT
CASSYGGLGSTDTQYF
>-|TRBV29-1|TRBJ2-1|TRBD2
TGCAGCGTTGCCGGATCCAGCGGGAGGAGGTTGGGTGAGCAGTTCTTC
CSVAGSSGRRLGEQFF
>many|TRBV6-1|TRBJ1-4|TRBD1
TGTGCCAGCAGCGTGGGACAGGGGGCATCTGAAAAACTGTTTTTT
CASSVGQGASEKLFF
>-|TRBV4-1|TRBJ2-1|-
TGCGCCAGCAGCCACCCGGGGCAGGCGGGGGAGCAGTTCTTC
CASSHPGQAGEQFF
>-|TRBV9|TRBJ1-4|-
TGTGCCAGCAGCTACCGGGATACTAATGAAAAACTGTTTTTT
CASSYRDTNEKLFF
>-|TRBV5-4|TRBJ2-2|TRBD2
TGTGCCAGCAGCCCCGGTAGCGGGAGAGGTCGGGTTGGGGAGCTGTTTTTT
CASSPGSGRGRVGELFF
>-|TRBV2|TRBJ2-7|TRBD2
TGTGCCAGCAGTGAAGCCTTAGCGGGAGAATCCTACGAGCAGTACTTC
CASSEALAGESYEQYF
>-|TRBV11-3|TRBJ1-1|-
TGTGCCAGCAGCCTTACGGGGGGGCGGACGGCTGAAGCTTTCTTT
CASSLTGGRTAEAFF
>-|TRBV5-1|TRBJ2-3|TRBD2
TGCGCCAGCAGAAAGACTAGCGTTCGGGGCACAGATACGCAGTATTTT
CASRKTSVRGTDTQYF
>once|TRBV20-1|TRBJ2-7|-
TGCAGTGCTAGCTTAGACTACGAGCAGTACTTC
CSASLDYEQYF
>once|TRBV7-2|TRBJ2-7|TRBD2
TGTGCCAGCAGCGGCGGGAGGGAGGAGCAGTACTTC
CASSGGREEQYF
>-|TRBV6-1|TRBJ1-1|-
TGTGCCAGCAGTGAAGTGGCGAACACTGAAGCTTTCTTT
CASSEVANTEAFF
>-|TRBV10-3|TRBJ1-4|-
TGTGCCATCAGTGAGTCTGCGGCCCCGAGGGAAAAACTGTTTTTT
CAISESAAPREKLFF
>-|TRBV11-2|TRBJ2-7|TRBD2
TGTGCCAGCAGCCCGGGACTAGCGGGAGAGCAGTACTTC
CASSPGLAGEQYF
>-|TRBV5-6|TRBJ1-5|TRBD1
TGTGCCAGCAGCGACCGGGACAGGGGGAATCAGCCCCAGCATTTT
CASSDRDRGNQPQHF
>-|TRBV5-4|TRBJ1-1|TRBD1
TGTGCCAGCAGGGGACAGGGGAACACTGAAGCTTTCTTT
CASRGQGNTEAFF
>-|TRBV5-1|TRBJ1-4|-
TGCGCCAGCAGCTTGGGACAGGCAACTAATGAAAAACTGTTTTTT
CASSLGQATNEKLFF
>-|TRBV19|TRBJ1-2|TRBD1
TGTGCCAGTAGTATTGTTTTAGGACAGGGGGCTTTTGGCTACACCTTC
CASSIVLGQGAFGYTF
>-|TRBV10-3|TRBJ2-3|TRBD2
TGTGCCATCACGGGAGGGGATGATACGCAGTATTTT
CAITGGDDTQYF
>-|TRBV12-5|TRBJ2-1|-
TGTGCTAGTGGTTTGTCTGGTGGGAGCGATGAGCAGTTCTTC
CASGLSGGSDEQFF
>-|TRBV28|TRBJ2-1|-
TGTGCCAGCAGTTTACAGCGGGAGCAGTTCTTC
CASSLQREQFF
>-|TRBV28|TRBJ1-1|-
TGTGCCAGCAGAGCCCTGGGGACATGGGCTTTCTTT
CASRALGTWAFF
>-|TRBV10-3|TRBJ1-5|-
TGTGCCATCAGAAGAGACGGAGATCAGCCCCAGCATTTT
CAIRRDGDQPQHF
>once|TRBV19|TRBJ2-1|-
TGTGCCAGTAACGAGTACAATGAGCAGTTCTTC
CASNEYNEQFF
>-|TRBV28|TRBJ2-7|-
TGTGCCAGCAGTCCCCAAGAAGCCATATCCTACGAGCAGTACTTC
CASSPQEAISYEQYF
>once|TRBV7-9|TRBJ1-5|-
TGTGCCAGCAGCTTAGCTGGGGGCCCTAATCAGCCCCAGCATTTT
CASSLAGGPNQPQHF
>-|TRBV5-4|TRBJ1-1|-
TGTGCCAGCAGCCCGGGCTTGAGACAGAGGAACACTGAAGCTTTCTTT
CASSPGLRQRNTEAFF
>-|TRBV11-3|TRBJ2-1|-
TGTGCCAGCAGGGAGAGCTCCTACAATGAGCAGTTCTTC
CASRESSYNEQFF